This T cell receptor (beta chain) originates from a study of T cell changes during pregnancy in multiple sclerosis. Method: immunoSEQ multiplex PCR; TCRdb's copy keeps in-frame clones and lacks some. The sample consists of roughly 48,000 clones, 85% to 95% of them appearing once. From germline, CDR1 is SGHNT and CDR2 YENEEA. The CDR3 consists of 15 residues. The ends lost 5 bases at V and 0 bases at J; junction bases unmatched: 0. This clone was seen once. Source: CD4+ T cells from peripheral blood mononuclear cells, taken in the second trimester of pregnancy. The chain couples TRBV11-3 to TRBJ2-2, with TRBD1 matching 10 bases. The sequence was collected from a female donor in good health, enrolled as a control in a pregnancy study. The CDR3 loop is CASSGQGANTGELFF. CDR3 in DNA: TGTGCCAGCAGCGGACAGGGGGCGAACACCGGGGAGCTGTTTTTT.